This T cell receptor beta chain appears in the sequencing data of a study of T-cell reconstitution after alpha-beta-depleted transplantation in children. General study points: It was newly produced T cells that mostly accounted for T-cell counts and diversity one year after transplant.

Ten or more counts support this clonotype. Its specificity is unknown. Preparation of the TCRbeta library was carried out with unique molecular identifiers. TCRdb processed the PCR reads anew with MiXCR; each CDR3 protein has one entry. This repertoire shows a few hundred thousand distinct CDR3 sequences, 10% to 15% found once; its top ten account for about 2.2%. Trimming took 2 bases from V and 5 from J, leaving 12 bases between them. The CDR3 has 14 residues. The chain links TRBV12-3 or TRBV12-4 to TRBJ2-5, with a tentative D call TRBD2 (6 bases). This receptor was identified in a male patient younger than 18 who had a stem cell transplant for acute myeloid leukemia, so the T cells may come from the graft donor. Source: PBMCs, mostly from graft donor cells, taken 360 days after TCRalphabeta/CD19-depleted stem cell transplant. CDR3 DNA: TGTGCCAGCAGTTTAACGGGGGAACTGGAGACCCAGTACTTC. Amino acids: CASSLTGELETQYF.